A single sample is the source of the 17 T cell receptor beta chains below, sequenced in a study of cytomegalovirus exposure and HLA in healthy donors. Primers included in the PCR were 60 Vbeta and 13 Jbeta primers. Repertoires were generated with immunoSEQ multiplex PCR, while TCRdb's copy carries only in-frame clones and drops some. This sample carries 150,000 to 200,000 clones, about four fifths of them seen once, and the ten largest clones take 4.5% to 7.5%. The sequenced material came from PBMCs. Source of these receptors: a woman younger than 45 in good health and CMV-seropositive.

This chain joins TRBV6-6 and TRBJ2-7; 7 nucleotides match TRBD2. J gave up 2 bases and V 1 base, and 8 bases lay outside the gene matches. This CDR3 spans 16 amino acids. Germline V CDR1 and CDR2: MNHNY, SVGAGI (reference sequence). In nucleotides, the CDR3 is TGTGCCAGCAGTTACTGGTTTGCGGGGGAAACCTACGAGCAGTACTTC. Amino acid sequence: CASSYWFAGETYEQYF.

The CDR3 DNA reads TGTGCCAGCTTGGCGGGGCTGAACACTGAAGCTTTCTTT. It encodes CASLAGLNTEAFF. This chain joins TRBV7-3 and TRBJ1-1; weak D call: TRBD1 (5 bases). CDR3 length: 13 amino acids. Trimming left V 8 bases short and J 0 bases short, with 10 bases between. Germline CDR1 is SGHTA and CDR2 is FQGTGA.

CDR3 sequence reads: CASSQEADDGTVYYGYTF. CDR3 bases: TGCGCCAGCAGCCAAGAGGCGGACGACGGGACAGTCTACTATGGCTACACCTTC. This chain uses TRBV4-3 with TRBJ1-2; 7 bases align to TRBD1. Losses at the gene ends were 0 bases for V and 3 bases for J; bases not matched to a gene: 13. CDR1 and CDR2 (germline): LGHNA, YSLEER. This CDR3 is built from 18 residues.

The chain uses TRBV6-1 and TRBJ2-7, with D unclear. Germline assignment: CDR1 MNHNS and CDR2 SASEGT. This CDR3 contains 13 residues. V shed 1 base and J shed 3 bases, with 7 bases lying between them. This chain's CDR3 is CASSEVVVYEQYF. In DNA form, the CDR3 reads TGTGCCAGCAGTGAAGTGGTAGTCTACGAGCAGTACTTC.

CDR3 protein: CASSPRDRALEQYF. The CDR3 nucleotides read TGTGCCAGCAGCCCCCGGGACAGGGCCCTCGAGCAGTACTTC. The chain employs TRBV5-6 and TRBJ2-7, with 9 bases matching TRBD1. The CDR3 length is 14 residues. Trimming took 4 bases from V and 6 from J; bases not matched to a gene: 8. In germline, CDR1 is SGHDT, CDR2 YYEEEE.

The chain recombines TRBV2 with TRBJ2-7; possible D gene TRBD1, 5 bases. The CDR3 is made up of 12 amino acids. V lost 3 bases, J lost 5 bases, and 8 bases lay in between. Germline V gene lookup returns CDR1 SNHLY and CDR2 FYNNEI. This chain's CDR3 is CASSDQGDEQYF. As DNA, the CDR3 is TGTGCCAGCAGTGATCAAGGGGACGAGCAGTACTTC.

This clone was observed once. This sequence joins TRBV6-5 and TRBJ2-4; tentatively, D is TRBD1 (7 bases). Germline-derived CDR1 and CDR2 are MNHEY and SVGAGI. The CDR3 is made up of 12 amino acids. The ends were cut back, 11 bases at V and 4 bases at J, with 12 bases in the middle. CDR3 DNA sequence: TGTGCCGTCCAGGGGGGAAAAAACATTCAGTACTTC. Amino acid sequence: CAVQGGKNIQYF.

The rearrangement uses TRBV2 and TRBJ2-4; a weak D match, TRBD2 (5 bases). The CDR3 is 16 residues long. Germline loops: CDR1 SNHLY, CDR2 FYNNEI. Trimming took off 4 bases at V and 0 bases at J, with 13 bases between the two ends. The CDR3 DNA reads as TGTGCCAGCAGTGTAGGAGGACGTCTAGCCAAAAACATTCAGTACTTC. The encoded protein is CASSVGGRLAKNIQYF.

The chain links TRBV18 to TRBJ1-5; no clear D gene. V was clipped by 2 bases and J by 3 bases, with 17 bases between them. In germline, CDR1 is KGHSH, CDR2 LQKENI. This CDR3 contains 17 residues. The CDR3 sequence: CASSPSEPESYNQPQHF. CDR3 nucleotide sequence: TGTGCCAGCTCACCATCGGAGCCAGAGTCTTACAATCAGCCCCAGCATTTT. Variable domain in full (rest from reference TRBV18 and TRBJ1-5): NAGVMQNPRHLVRRRGQEARLRCSPMKGHSHVYWYRQLPEEGLKFMVYLQKENIIDESGMPKERFSAEFPKEGPSILRIQQVVRGDSAAYFCASSPSEPESYNQPQHFGDGTRLSIL.

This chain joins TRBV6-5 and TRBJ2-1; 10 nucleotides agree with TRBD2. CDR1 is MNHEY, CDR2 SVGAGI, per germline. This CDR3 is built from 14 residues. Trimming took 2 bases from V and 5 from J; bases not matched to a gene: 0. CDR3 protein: CASSYLAGDNEQFF. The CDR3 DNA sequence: TGTGCCAGCAGTTACCTAGCGGGGGACAATGAGCAGTTCTTC.

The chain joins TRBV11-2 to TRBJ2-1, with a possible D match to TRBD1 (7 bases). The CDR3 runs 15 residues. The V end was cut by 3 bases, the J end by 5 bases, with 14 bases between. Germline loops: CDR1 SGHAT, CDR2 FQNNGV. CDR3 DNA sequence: TGTGCCAGCAGCTTGGGGCCAGGGGGGAACAATGAGCAGTTCTTC. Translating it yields CASSLGPGGNNEQFF.

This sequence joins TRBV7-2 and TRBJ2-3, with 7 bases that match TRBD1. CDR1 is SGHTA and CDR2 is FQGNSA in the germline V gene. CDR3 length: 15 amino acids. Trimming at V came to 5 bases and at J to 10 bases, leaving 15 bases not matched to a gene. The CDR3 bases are TGTGCCAGCAGCATTAGGGGTAGAGGGGGCGTTGCGCAGTATTTT. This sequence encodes CASSIRGRGGVAQYF.

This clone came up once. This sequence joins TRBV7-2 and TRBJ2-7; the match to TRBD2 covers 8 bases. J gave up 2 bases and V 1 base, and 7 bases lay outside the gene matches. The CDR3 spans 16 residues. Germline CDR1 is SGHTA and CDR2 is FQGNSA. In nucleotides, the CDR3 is TGTGCCAGCAGCTTAGGGTTTAGCGGGGCTACCTACGAGCAGTACTTC. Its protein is CASSLGFSGATYEQYF.

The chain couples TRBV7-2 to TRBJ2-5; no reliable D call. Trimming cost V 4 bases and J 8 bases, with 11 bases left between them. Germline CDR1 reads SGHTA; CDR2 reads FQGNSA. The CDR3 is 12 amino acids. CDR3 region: CASSSTPQTQYF. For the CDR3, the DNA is TGTGCCAGCAGCTCGACACCGCAAACCCAGTACTTC.

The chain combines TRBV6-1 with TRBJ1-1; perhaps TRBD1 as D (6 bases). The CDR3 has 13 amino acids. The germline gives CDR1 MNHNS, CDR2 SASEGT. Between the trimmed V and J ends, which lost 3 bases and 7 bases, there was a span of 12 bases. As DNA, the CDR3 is TGTGCCAGCAGTGAGAGCAGGGGCGGTGAAGCTTTCTTT. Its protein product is CASSESRGGEAFF.

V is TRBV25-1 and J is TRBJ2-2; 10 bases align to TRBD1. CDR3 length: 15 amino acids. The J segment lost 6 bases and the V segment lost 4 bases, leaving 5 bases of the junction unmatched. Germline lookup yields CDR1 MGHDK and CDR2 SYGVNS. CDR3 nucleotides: TGTGCCAGCAGTGTGAGCGGGACAGGGGCCGGGGAGCTGTTTTTT. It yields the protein CASSVSGTGAGELFF.

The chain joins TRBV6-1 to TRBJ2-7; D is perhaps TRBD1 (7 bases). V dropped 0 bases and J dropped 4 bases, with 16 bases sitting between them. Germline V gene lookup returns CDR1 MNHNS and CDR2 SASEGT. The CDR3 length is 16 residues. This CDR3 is CASSEAPGGGAYEQYF. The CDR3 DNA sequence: TGTGCCAGCAGTGAAGCCCCAGGAGGGGGCGCGTACGAGCAGTACTTC.